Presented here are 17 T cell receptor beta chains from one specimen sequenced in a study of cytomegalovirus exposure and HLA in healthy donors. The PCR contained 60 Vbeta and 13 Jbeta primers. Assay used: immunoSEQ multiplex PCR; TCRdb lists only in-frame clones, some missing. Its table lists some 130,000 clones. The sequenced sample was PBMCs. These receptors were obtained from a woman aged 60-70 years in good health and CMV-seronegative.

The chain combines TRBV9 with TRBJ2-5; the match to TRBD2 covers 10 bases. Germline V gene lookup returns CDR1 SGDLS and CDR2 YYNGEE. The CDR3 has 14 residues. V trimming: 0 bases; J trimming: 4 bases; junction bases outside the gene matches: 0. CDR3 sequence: CASSVGTSGETQYF. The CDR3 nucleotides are TGTGCCAGCAGCGTAGGGACTAGCGGAGAGACCCAGTACTTC.

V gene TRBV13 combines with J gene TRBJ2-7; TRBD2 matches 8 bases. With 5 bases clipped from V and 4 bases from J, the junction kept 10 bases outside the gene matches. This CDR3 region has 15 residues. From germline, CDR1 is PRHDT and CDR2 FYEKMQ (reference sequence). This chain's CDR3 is CASSLSGVPGYEQYF. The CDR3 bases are TGTGCCAGCAGCCTTAGCGGGGTCCCAGGGTACGAGCAGTACTTC.

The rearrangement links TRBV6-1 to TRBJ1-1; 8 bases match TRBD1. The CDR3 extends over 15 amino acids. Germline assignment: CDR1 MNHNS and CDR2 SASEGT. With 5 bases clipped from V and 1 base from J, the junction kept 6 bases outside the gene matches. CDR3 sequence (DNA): TGTGCCAGCAGTTGGGACAGGACAAAGAACACTGAAGCTTTCTTT. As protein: CASSWDRTKNTEAFF.

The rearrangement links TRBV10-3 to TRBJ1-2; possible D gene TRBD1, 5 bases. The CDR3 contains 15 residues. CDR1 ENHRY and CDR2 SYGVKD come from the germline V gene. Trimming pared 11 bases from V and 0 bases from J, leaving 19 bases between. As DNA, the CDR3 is TGTGCCTCCACCATCGATACAGGAGCTAACTATGGCTACACCTTC. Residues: CASTIDTGANYGYTF.

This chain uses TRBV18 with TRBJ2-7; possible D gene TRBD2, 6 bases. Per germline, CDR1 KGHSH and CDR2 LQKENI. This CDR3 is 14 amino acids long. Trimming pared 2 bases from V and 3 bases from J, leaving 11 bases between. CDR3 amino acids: CASSPSGDLYEQYF. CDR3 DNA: TGTGCCAGCTCACCATCGGGGGACCTCTACGAGCAGTACTTC. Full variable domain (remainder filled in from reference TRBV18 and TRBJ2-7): NAGVMQNPRHLVRRRGQEARLRCSPMKGHSHVYWYRQLPEEGLKFMVYLQKENIIDESGMPKERFSAEFPKEGPSILRIQQVVRGDSAAYFCASSPSGDLYEQYFGPGTRLTVT.

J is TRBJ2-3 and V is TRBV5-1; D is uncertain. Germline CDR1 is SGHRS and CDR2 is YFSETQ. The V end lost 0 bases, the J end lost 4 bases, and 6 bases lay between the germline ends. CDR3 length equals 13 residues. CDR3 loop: CASSLGQADTQYF. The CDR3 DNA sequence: TGCGCCAGCAGCTTGGGCCAGGCAGATACGCAGTATTTT.

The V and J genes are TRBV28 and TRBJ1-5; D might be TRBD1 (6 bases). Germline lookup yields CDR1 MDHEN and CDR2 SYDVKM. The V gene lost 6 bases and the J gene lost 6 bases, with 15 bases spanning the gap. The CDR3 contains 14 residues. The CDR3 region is CASSLAGARQPQHF. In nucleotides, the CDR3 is TGTGCCAGCAGCTTAGCGGGGGCTCGTCAGCCCCAGCATTTT.

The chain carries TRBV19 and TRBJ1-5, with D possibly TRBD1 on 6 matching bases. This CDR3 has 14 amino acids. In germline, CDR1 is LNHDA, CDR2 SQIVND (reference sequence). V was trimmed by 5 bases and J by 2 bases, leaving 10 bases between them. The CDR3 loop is CASSPQGGNQPQHF. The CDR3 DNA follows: TGTGCCAGTAGTCCACAGGGTGGCAATCAGCCCCAGCATTTT.

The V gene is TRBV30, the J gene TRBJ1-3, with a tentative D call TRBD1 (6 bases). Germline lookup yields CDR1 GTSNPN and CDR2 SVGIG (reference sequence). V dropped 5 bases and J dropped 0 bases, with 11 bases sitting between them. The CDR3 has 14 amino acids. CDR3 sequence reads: CAWETRGSGNTIYF. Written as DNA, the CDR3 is TGTGCCTGGGAAACCAGGGGCTCTGGAAACACCATATATTTT.

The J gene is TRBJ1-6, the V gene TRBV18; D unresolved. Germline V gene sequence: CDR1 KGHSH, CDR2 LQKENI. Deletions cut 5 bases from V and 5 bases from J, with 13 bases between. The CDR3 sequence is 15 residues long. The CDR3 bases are TGTGCCAGCTCAGACCAGGAACGTAATAATTCACCCCTCCACTTT. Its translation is CASSDQERNNSPLHF. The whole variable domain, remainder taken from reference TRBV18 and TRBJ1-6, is NAGVMQNPRHLVRRRGQEARLRCSPMKGHSHVYWYRQLPEEGLKFMVYLQKENIIDESGMPKERFSAEFPKEGPSILRIQQVVRGDSAAYFCASSDQERNNSPLHFGNGTRLTVT.

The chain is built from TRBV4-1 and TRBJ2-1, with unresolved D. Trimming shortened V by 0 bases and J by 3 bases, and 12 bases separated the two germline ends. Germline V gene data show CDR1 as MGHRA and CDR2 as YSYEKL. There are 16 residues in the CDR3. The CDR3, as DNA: TGCGCCAGCAGCCAAGAGTGGCCAGGTGTCTACAATGAGCAGTTCTTC. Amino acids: CASSQEWPGVYNEQFF.

CDR3 DNA sequence: TGTGCCAGCAGCTTTTCGTCAGGTAGCGGCATTCAGTACTTC. It translates to CASSFSSGSGIQYF. V and J are TRBV7-2 and TRBJ2-4; TRBD2 is a possible D gene (6 bases). The germline V gene has CDR1 SGHTA and CDR2 FQGNSA. The CDR3 length is 14 residues. The V end lost 3 bases, the J end lost 9 bases, and 15 bases lay between the germline ends. The full variable domain, with the rest looked up from reference TRBV7-2 and TRBJ2-4, is GAGVSQSPSNKVTEKGKDVELRCDPISGHTALYWYRQSLGQGLEFLIYFQGNSAPDKSGLPSDRFSAERTGGSVSTLTIQRTQQEDSAVYLCASSFSSGSGIQYFGAGTRLSVL.

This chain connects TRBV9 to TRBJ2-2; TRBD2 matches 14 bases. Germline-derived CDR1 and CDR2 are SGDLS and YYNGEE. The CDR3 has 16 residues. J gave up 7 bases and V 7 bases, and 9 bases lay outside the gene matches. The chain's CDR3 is CASVPGTSGSRGELFF. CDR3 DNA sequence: TGTGCCAGCGTACCCGGGACTAGCGGGAGTCGCGGGGAGCTGTTTTTT.

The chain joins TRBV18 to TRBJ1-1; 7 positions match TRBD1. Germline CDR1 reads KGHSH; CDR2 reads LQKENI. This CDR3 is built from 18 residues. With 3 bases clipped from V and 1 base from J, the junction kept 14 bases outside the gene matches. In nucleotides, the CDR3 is TGTGCCAGCTCACCGTTTTTTACAGGGGAAAAAGGGAACACTGAAGCTTTCTTT. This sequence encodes CASSPFFTGEKGNTEAFF.

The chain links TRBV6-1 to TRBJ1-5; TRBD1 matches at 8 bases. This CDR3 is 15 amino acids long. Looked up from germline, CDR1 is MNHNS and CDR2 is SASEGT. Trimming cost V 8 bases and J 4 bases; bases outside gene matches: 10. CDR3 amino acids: CASFSGQVTNQPQHF. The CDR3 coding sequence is TGTGCCAGCTTTTCGGGACAGGTGACTAATCAGCCCCAGCATTTT.

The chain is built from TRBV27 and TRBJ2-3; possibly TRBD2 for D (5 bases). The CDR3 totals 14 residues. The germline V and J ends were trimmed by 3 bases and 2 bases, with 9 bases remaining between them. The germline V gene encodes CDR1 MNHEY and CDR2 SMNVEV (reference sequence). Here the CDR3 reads CASSLRAHTDTQYF. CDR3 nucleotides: TGTGCCAGCAGTTTGAGGGCCCACACAGATACGCAGTATTTT.

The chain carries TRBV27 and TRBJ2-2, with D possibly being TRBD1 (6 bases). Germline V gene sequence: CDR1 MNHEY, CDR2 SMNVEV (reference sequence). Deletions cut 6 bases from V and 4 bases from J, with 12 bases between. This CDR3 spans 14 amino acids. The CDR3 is CASRWDTLTGELFF. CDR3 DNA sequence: TGTGCCAGCAGATGGGACACTCTCACCGGGGAGCTGTTTTTT.